This is a list of T cell receptor beta chains from one sample in a study of T cells in Graves' hyperthyroidism and ophthalmopathy. TCRdb analysed the multiplex PCR reads with MiXCR anew, one entry per CDR3 protein. The sample holds about 480,000 distinct CDR3 sequences; about an eighth are singletons and the top ten take about a sixth. The sequenced material came from blood. The receptor source for this set is a woman younger than 30 with Graves' hyperthyroidism. Both conserved end residues are part of each CDR3. Each record gives: J gene, clone size, D gene, V gene, CDR3 protein, CDR3 DNA. A D gene is named only where the DNA matches it firmly. For some rows the clone size is stated as once, few or many, or as a class when expanded; others skip it.

j_gene: TRBJ2-3
abundance: many
d_gene: .
v_gene: TRBV2
CDR3aa: CASSAPGIGTDTQYF
CDR3nt: TGTGCCAGCAGTGCCCCAGGAATCGGCACAGATACGCAGTATTTT

j_gene: TRBJ1-1
abundance: many
d_gene: .
v_gene: TRBV11-2
CDR3aa: CASSSLPPFALGGYTEAFF
CDR3nt: TGTGCCAGCAGCTCTTTACCCCCGTTCGCGTTGGGCGGATACACTGAAGCTTTCTTT

j_gene: TRBJ1-5
abundance: many
d_gene: .
v_gene: TRBV11-3
CDR3aa: CASSLDGGGNQPQHF
CDR3nt: TGTGCCAGCAGCTTAGATGGAGGGGGCAATCAGCCCCAGCATTTT

j_gene: TRBJ1-5
abundance: many
d_gene: .
v_gene: TRBV10-3
CDR3aa: CAISESFQGSNQPQHF
CDR3nt: TGTGCCATCAGTGAGTCGTTTCAGGGTAGCAATCAGCCCCAGCATTTT

j_gene: TRBJ1-1
abundance: many
d_gene: .
v_gene: TRBV19
CDR3aa: CASSTWGDSTEAFF
CDR3nt: TGTGCCAGTAGTACCTGGGGGGATAGCACTGAAGCTTTCTTT

j_gene: TRBJ1-2
abundance: many
d_gene: .
v_gene: TRBV14
CDR3aa: CASRRAGLGHRGYTF
CDR3nt: TGTGCCAGCAGGCGAGCAGGGTTAGGACATCGTGGCTACACCTTC

j_gene: TRBJ2-5
abundance: .
d_gene: .
v_gene: TRBV25-1
CDR3aa: CASSDDRDLLAQETQYF
CDR3nt: TGTGCCAGCAGTGACGACCGGGACCTCTTGGCCCAAGAGACCCAGTACTTC

j_gene: TRBJ2-7
abundance: .
d_gene: .
v_gene: TRBV10-1
CDR3aa: CASSPSVFSHEQYF
CDR3nt: TGCGCCAGCAGTCCTAGCGTCTTCTCCCACGAGCAGTACTTC

j_gene: TRBJ1-6
abundance: many
d_gene: .
v_gene: TRBV27
CDR3aa: CASSLFHRGDNSPLHF
CDR3nt: TGTGCCAGCAGTTTATTTCACCGAGGGGATAATTCACCCCTCCACTTT

j_gene: TRBJ2-3
abundance: .
d_gene: .
v_gene: TRBV7-9
CDR3aa: CASSLEPMTDTQYF
CDR3nt: TGTGCCAGCAGCTTAGAGCCTATGACAGATACGCAGTATTTT

j_gene: TRBJ2-1
abundance: few
d_gene: TRBD2
v_gene: TRBV6-1
CDR3aa: CASTGTSGSWEQFF
CDR3nt: TGTGCCAGCACTGGGACTAGCGGGAGCTGGGAGCAGTTCTTC

j_gene: TRBJ2-4
abundance: few
d_gene: .
v_gene: TRBV6-1
CDR3aa: CASSASSGRGNIQYF
CDR3nt: TGTGCCAGCTCGGCGAGCAGCGGGCGGGGAAACATTCAGTACTTC

j_gene: TRBJ2-5
abundance: many
d_gene: .
v_gene: TRBV14
CDR3aa: CASSQVAEKGVQETQYF
CDR3nt: TGTGCCAGCAGCCAAGTAGCGGAGAAGGGGGTCCAAGAGACCCAGTACTTC

j_gene: TRBJ2-5
abundance: .
d_gene: TRBD2
v_gene: TRBV11-2
CDR3aa: CASSPRKGLAGGGETQYF
CDR3nt: TGTGCCAGCAGCCCCAGAAAAGGACTAGCGGGAGGAGGAGAGACCCAGTACTTC

j_gene: TRBJ2-2
abundance: many
d_gene: .
v_gene: TRBV10-3
CDR3aa: CAISESTRDRTGELFF
CDR3nt: TGTGCCATCAGTGAGTCAACGAGGGATCGGACCGGGGAGCTGTTTTTT

j_gene: TRBJ1-4
abundance: .
d_gene: TRBD1
v_gene: TRBV19
CDR3aa: CASSTNTGGVGEKLFF
CDR3nt: TGTGCCAGTAGTACCAATACAGGGGGCGTTGGTGAAAAACTGTTTTTT

j_gene: TRBJ2-1
abundance: many
d_gene: TRBD2
v_gene: TRBV2
CDR3aa: CASRASGSVNEQFF
CDR3nt: TGTGCCAGCAGGGCCAGCGGGAGTGTTAATGAGCAGTTCTTC